The clone carrying this TCR beta chain was observed a handful of times. Its antigen is still unknown. Sequenced by immunoSEQ multiplex PCR; TCRdb stores in-frame clones only, minus some. The data contain approximately 6,000 clones, around 62% of them seen just once; the ten biggest clones take up nearly 45%. This sample stems from a study of CD8 T cell repertoires and HIV-1 epitope variants. Study-wide background: Separate wells received one of Twenty-five Gag or Nef variant peptides. 1M T cells were kept uncultured as a baseline. Findings of the study overall: Of under ten antigen-specific beta clonotypes, 5 or 6 appeared to cross-react with escape variants.

This CDR3 has 15 amino acids. The V gene's germline CDR1 is LGHNA and CDR2 YNFKEQ. V lost 4 bases, J lost 8 bases, and 8 bases stayed unmatched. Sequenced input: cultured CD8+ T cells derived from PBMCs. The sequence derives from a male donor with HIV. The chain has TRBV4-2 and TRBJ1-4; 9 bases map to TRBD1. DNA of the CDR3: TGTGCCAGCAGCCCTAGGACAGGGGAGGACGAAAAACTGTTTTTT. As protein: CASSPRTGEDEKLFF.